This passage covers 30 T cell receptor beta chains from one sample sequenced in a study of T-cell reconstitution after alpha-beta-depleted transplantation in children. The TCRbeta library incorporated unique molecular identifiers. TCRdb re-called the PCR reads with MiXCR, one entry per CDR3 protein. The table records around 250,000 distinct CDR3 sequences, around 7.8% of them present only once. The sample was PBMCs, mostly from graft donor cells, taken 180 days after TCRalphabeta/CD19-depleted stem cell transplant. The receptors were sampled from a male patient aged 10 to 17 who had a stem cell transplant for acute lymphoblastic leukemia, so the T cells may come from the graft donor.

In the case of this clonotype: Being one base from a much bigger clone, this may be a read error. V gene TRBV5-1 combines with J gene TRBJ1-1, with 7 positions matching TRBD1. The CDR3 has 16 amino acids. Germline CDR1 SGHRS, CDR2 YFSETQ. This CDR3 reads CASSLVKGARNTEALF. The CDR3 DNA reads TGCGCCAGCAGCTTGGTAAAGGGGGCTCGGAATACTGAAGCTCTCTTT.

This clonotype was seen many times. This sequence joins TRBV12-3 or TRBV12-4 and TRBJ1-5; D call uncertain. CDR3 length equals 14 residues. V lost 6 bases and J lost 2, with 11 bases in between. CDR3 loop: CASSTSGGNQPQHF. DNA for the CDR3: TGTGCCAGCAGCACAAGCGGGGGCAATCAGCCCCAGCATTTT.

This clonotype was seen at least ten times. The chain uses TRBV20-1 and TRBJ1-2; D unclear. Germline V gene sequence: CDR1 DFQATT, CDR2 SNEGSKA (reference sequence). The CDR3 spans 14 residues. Trimming pared 0 bases from V and 0 bases from J, leaving 8 bases between. CDR3 sequence: CSARDFRSNYGYTF. CDR3 DNA sequence: TGCAGTGCTAGAGATTTCCGTTCTAACTATGGCTACACCTTC.

This clonotype was detected only a few times. V is TRBV6-1 and J is TRBJ2-3, with TRBD1 matching 7 bases. V gave up 6 bases and J gave up 2 bases; unmatched junction bases: 5. The CDR3 spans 14 residues. In germline, CDR1 is MNHNS, CDR2 SASEGT. CDR3 DNA sequence: TGTGCCAGCAGCCTGACAGGGACCACAGATACGCAGTATTTT. It codes for CASSLTGTTDTQYF.

This clonotype showed up many times. This chain links TRBV6-2 or TRBV6-3 with TRBJ1-1; D is undetermined. Trimming stripped 0 bases from V and 6 bases from J, with 2 bases between. There are 11 residues in the CDR3. The germline V gene has CDR1 MNHEY and CDR2 SVGEGT. The CDR3 is CASSYSSEAFF. The CDR3 coding sequence is TGTGCCAGCAGTTACTCTTCTGAAGCTTTCTTT.

This clonotype occurred many times. The chain joins TRBV7-9 to TRBJ1-5; D is unresolved. Trimming pared 2 bases from V and 9 bases from J, leaving 14 bases between. The CDR3 contains 14 residues. Looked up from germline, CDR1 is SEHNR and CDR2 is FQNEAQ (reference sequence). CDR3 DNA: TGTGCCAGCAGCTTAAGTCAGGACCATCGGCCCCAGCATTTT. It yields the protein CASSLSQDHRPQHF. Filled out from reference TRBV7-9 and TRBJ1-5, the complete variable domain reads DTGVSQNPRHKITKRGQNVTFRCDPISEHNRLYWYRQTLGQGPEFLTYFQNEAQLEKSRLLSDRFSAERPKGSFSTLEIQRTEQGDSAMYLCASSLSQDHRPQHFGDGTRLSIL.

This clonotype was counted at least ten times. The CDR3 is CATSRGGSSVKETQYF. The CDR3 DNA sequence: TGTGCCACCAGCAGAGGGGGGTCGAGCGTGAAAGAGACCCAGTACTTC. The rearrangement uses TRBV15 and TRBJ2-5; D possibly matches TRBD1 or TRBD2 (5 bases each). CDR3 length equals 16 residues. V lost 1 base and J lost 3, with 15 bases in between. Germline CDR1 is LNHNV and CDR2 is YYDKDF (reference sequence). Full variable domain (outside the CDR3, taken from reference TRBV15 and TRBJ2-5): DAMVIQNPRYQVTQFGKPVTLSCSQTLNHNVMYWYQQKSSQAPKLLFHYYDKDFNNEADTPDNFQSRRPNTSFCFLDIRSPGLGDTAMYLCATSRGGSSVKETQYFGPGTRLLVL.

In its sample, this clonotype was seen many times. The chain employs TRBV3-1 and TRBJ1-1; D not resolved. This CDR3 region has 14 residues. Trimming removed 1 base at V and 11 bases at J, with 17 bases between. From germline, CDR1 is LGHDT and CDR2 YNNKEL (reference sequence). The CDR3, as DNA: TGTGCCAGCAGCCAAGGGACTCACCAAACTGGGGCTTTCTTT. It is translated as CASSQGTHQTGAFF.

This clonotype came up many times. This sequence joins TRBV9 and TRBJ2-4; 9 bases align to TRBD2. Germline CDR1 reads SGDLS; CDR2 reads YYNGEE. Unmatched junction bases numbered 16, after V lost 0 bases and J lost 6 bases. The CDR3 totals 19 residues. Written as DNA, the CDR3 is TGTGCCAGCAGCGTAGCAGCGGGGGGTTCCTCACCGGGTGGAAACATTCAGTACTTC. This sequence encodes CASSVAAGGSSPGGNIQYF.

This clonotype was recorded many times. The chain links TRBV29-1 to TRBJ2-7, with D uncertain. Germline loops: CDR1 SQVTM, CDR2 ANQGSEA. This CDR3 has 11 amino acids. Between the trimmed V and J ends, which lost 5 bases and 7 bases, there was a span of 12 bases. The CDR3 nucleotides are TGCAGCGTTTATAAGGGTTGGGAGCAGTACTTC. Translation gives CSVYKGWEQYF.

This clonotype has a count of ten or more. This rearrangement joins TRBV29-1 to TRBJ1-1; tentative D call: TRBD1 (5 bases). The V gene lost 3 bases and the J gene lost 10 bases, with 12 bases spanning the gap. The germline V gene has CDR1 SQVTM and CDR2 ANQGSEA. The CDR3 contains 11 residues. DNA of the CDR3: TGCAGCGTTGATGTCCAGGGCGCAGCTTTCTTT. It translates to CSVDVQGAAFF.

This clonotype has a count of ten or more. The chain combines TRBV27 with TRBJ1-1, with unresolved D. In germline, CDR1 is MNHEY, CDR2 SMNVEV (reference sequence). The CDR3 loop spans 15 amino acids. Trimming cost V 7 bases and J 7 bases, with 22 bases left between them. The CDR3 nucleotides read TGTGCCAGCAAGGAGTGGAGCACTCTCGGGGATGAAGCTTTCTTT. This sequence encodes CASKEWSTLGDEAFF.

This clonotype was counted at least ten times. The chain links TRBV6-1 to TRBJ2-7; tentative D call: TRBD1 (5 bases). V was shortened by 0 bases and J by 6 bases, with 15 bases between the two germline ends. The CDR3 has 15 residues. The germline CDR1 and CDR2 sequences are MNHNS and SASEGT. CDR3: CASSEAQGAPFEQYF. CDR3 coding DNA: TGTGCCAGCAGTGAAGCGCAAGGGGCACCCTTCGAGCAGTACTTC.

This clonotype was counted many times. This chain joins TRBV12-3 or TRBV12-4 and TRBJ1-1, with 8 bases matching TRBD1. This CDR3 region has 12 residues. Losses at the gene ends were 2 bases for V and 11 bases for J; bases not matched to a gene: 4. The CDR3 bases are TGTGCCAGCAGTTTATCACAGGGGGGGGCTTTCTTT. Residues: CASSLSQGGAFF.

This clonotype was observed many times. The rearrangement uses TRBV4-1 and TRBJ2-2; 12 positions match TRBD1. This CDR3 contains 15 residues. Germline assignment: CDR1 MGHRA and CDR2 YSYEKL. Trimming took 4 bases from V and 5 from J; bases not matched to a gene: 2. CDR3 sequence reads: CASSLGQGATGELFF. The CDR3 DNA sequence: TGCGCCAGCAGCCTGGGACAGGGGGCAACCGGGGAGCTGTTTTTT.

The sample holds many counts of this clonotype. V and J are TRBV4-2 and TRBJ2-1; 10 positions match TRBD2. CDR1 is LGHNA, CDR2 YNFKEQ, per germline. V shed 1 base, J shed 7 bases, and the junction held 4 bases outside the gene matches. The CDR3 contains 15 residues. This chain's CDR3 is CASSQGAGGHNEQFF. The CDR3 nucleotides read TGTGCCAGCAGCCAAGGAGCGGGAGGGCATAATGAGCAGTTCTTC.

This clonotype was seen ten or more times. The chain joins TRBV6-5 to TRBJ2-7; 7 bases agree with TRBD2. Looked up from germline, CDR1 is MNHEY and CDR2 is SVGAGI. Losses at the gene ends were 2 bases for V and 9 bases for J; bases not matched to a gene: 16. This CDR3 is 16 amino acids long. As DNA, the CDR3 is TGTGCCAGCAGTTACACGCAACCTAGCGGTCTACGTGTGCAGTACTTC. It translates to CASSYTQPSGLRVQYF.

This clonotype was picked up many times. V usage is TRBV12-3 or TRBV12-4 and J usage is TRBJ2-2; D is perhaps TRBD1 (6 bases). Trimming took off 6 bases at V and 1 base at J, with 12 bases between the two ends. The CDR3 sequence is 15 residues long. The CDR3 region is CASSLYRENTGELFF. The CDR3 bases are TGTGCCAGCAGCCTCTACAGGGAGAACACCGGGGAGCTGTTTTTT.

This clonotype was counted many times. The chain joins TRBV10-3 to TRBJ2-7; TRBD2 aligns across 15 bases. V was pared by 6 bases and J by 0 bases, with 9 bases of the junction left unmatched. The CDR3 contains 18 residues. Germline assignment: CDR1 ENHRY and CDR2 SYGVKD. The CDR3: CAISHRTSGRVSSYEQYF. The CDR3 DNA is TGTGCCATCAGCCATCGGACTAGCGGGAGGGTTTCCTCCTACGAGCAGTACTTC.

This clonotype was counted between two and nine times. This rearrangement joins TRBV12-5 to TRBJ2-5; perhaps TRBD2 as D (6 bases). The CDR3 is made up of 15 amino acids. V was trimmed by 4 bases and J by 1 base, leaving 13 bases between them. Germline V gene lookup returns CDR1 LGHNT and CDR2 FRNRAP. The CDR3 reads CASGSYVGGQETQYF. Written as DNA, the CDR3 is TGTGCTAGTGGTTCCTATGTCGGGGGCCAAGAGACCCAGTACTTC.

The genes are TRBV11-2 and TRBJ2-6; D may match TRBD1 or TRBD2 (6 bases each). This CDR3 has 20 residues. V was shortened by 0 bases and J by 1 base, with 19 bases between the two germline ends. The germline CDR1 and CDR2 sequences are SGHAT and FQNNGV. CDR3 nucleotides: TGTGCCAGCAGCTTAGACTCTCTAGGGGGGAGCGGATCTGGGGCCAACGTCCTGACTTTC. This translates into CASSLDSLGGSGSGANVLTF.

This clonotype was observed many times. The chain uses TRBV29-1 and TRBJ2-7; D is uncertain. The CDR3 runs 12 residues. The V end lost 5 bases, the J end lost 0 bases, and 8 bases lay between the germline ends. Looked up from germline, CDR1 is SQVTM and CDR2 is ANQGSEA. DNA of the CDR3: TGCAGCGTTTCCACCATCTCCTACGAGCAGTACTTC. Its translation: CSVSTISYEQYF.

This clonotype was detected ten times or more. The genes are TRBV6-1 and TRBJ1-2; D is undetermined. This CDR3 comprises 16 residues. The germline V gene encodes CDR1 MNHNS and CDR2 SASEGT. Between the trimmed V and J ends, which lost 3 bases and 4 bases, there was a span of 18 bases. As DNA, the CDR3 is TGTGCCAGCAGTGAGGTCGGGATTTTCCCTCTCTATGGCTACACCTTC. Amino acids: CASSEVGIFPLYGYTF.

This clonotype showed up many times. CDR3 coding DNA: TGTGCCAGCAGTTACGGCTCCATTCAGTCAATTGATAATTCACCCCTCCACTTT. It specifies CASSYGSIQSIDNSPLHF. The gene calls are TRBV6-5 and TRBJ1-6; D gene uncertain. V lost 2 bases and J 5 bases, leaving 19 bases between the germline ends. CDR3 size: 18 residues. Per germline, CDR1 MNHEY and CDR2 SVGAGI.

This clonotype has more than one count but fewer than ten. The chain employs TRBV20-1 and TRBJ1-3; possible D gene TRBD1, 5 bases. CDR1 and CDR2 from the germline V gene are DFQATT and SNEGSKA (reference sequence). Trimming cost V 5 bases and J 0 bases, with 11 bases left between them. This CDR3 is 14 amino acids long. CDR3 sequence reads: CSALTVNSGNTIYF. CDR3 DNA: TGCAGTGCTTTGACAGTAAACTCTGGAAACACCATATATTTT.

This clonotype has ten or more counts. In DNA form, the CDR3 reads TGTGCCAGCAGTGGGGACGGCCGGACTGAAGCTTTCTTT. Its translation is CASSGDGRTEAFF. The rearrangement links TRBV6-2 or TRBV6-3 to TRBJ1-1, with D perhaps matching TRBD1 (5 bases). The CDR3 is 13 amino acids. Trimming cost V 5 bases and J 5 bases, with 12 bases left between them. Germline CDR1 and CDR2: MNHEY and SVGEGT.

This clonotype showed up many times. The V call is TRBV2, the J call TRBJ2-3; D not certain. V lost 7 bases, J lost 7 bases, and 9 bases lay in between. The CDR3 runs to 11 residues. Germline assignment: CDR1 SNHLY and CDR2 FYNNEI. The CDR3 region has the DNA TGTGCCAGCAACTTTAAGAATACGCAGTATTTT. Translating gives CASNFKNTQYF. Combining the CDR3 with reference TRBV2 and TRBJ2-3 gives the whole variable domain EPEVTQTPSHQVTQMGQEVILRCVPISNHLYFYWYRQILGQKVEFLVSFYNNEISEKSEIFDDQFSVERPDGSNFTLKIRSTKLEDSAMYFCASNFKNTQYFGPGTRLTVL.

The sample holds many counts of this clonotype. This sequence joins TRBV11-2 and TRBJ1-1; possible D gene TRBD1, 6 bases. This CDR3 comprises 14 residues. Germline assignment: CDR1 SGHAT and CDR2 FQNNGV. V lost 7 bases and J 1 base, leaving 13 bases between the germline ends. DNA for the CDR3: TGTGCCAGCACCCTTTCGGGGGCGAACACTGAAGCTTTCTTT. This codes for CASTLSGANTEAFF.

This clonotype turned up a few times. The chain couples TRBV5-1 to TRBJ2-2; D is tentatively TRBD1 or TRBD2 (6 bases each). The CDR3 totals 16 residues. The germline gives CDR1 SGHRS, CDR2 YFSETQ. V lost 6 bases to trimming and J lost 6 bases, with 21 bases between them. This CDR3 is CASTPGGRRGAGELFF. The CDR3 DNA reads TGCGCCAGCACCCCCGGGGGACGAAGGGGGGCCGGGGAGCTGTTTTTT.

This clonotype occurred many times. This chain connects TRBV6-1 to TRBJ2-1, with 7 bases matching TRBD2. Germline CDR1 and CDR2: MNHNS and SASEGT. The V gene end was trimmed by 7 bases and the J gene end by 7 bases; junction bases not matched to a gene: 13. The CDR3 length is 15 residues. The CDR3 nucleotides read TGTGCCAGCATCCCTCCAGGACTAGGCTTAAATGAGCAGTTCTTC. Its translation is CASIPPGLGLNEQFF.